One sample yielded the 13 T cell receptor beta chains listed below, sequenced in a study of T cell responses to AZD1222 COVID-19 vaccine. This table comes from immunoSEQ multiplex PCR, and its TCRdb copy is limited to in-frame clones, with some not included. The sample consists of roughly 110,000 clones, roughly 88% of them appearing once. The source was peripheral blood, collected 28 days after the second AZD1222 dose. These receptor sequences come from an adult who received the AZD1222 COVID-19 vaccine.

This chain uses TRBV7-2 with TRBJ1-2; D is undetermined. Trimming took off 1 base at V and 8 bases at J, with 8 bases between the two ends. The CDR3 extends over 12 amino acids. The germline V gene encodes CDR1 SGHTA and CDR2 FQGNSA. In DNA, the CDR3 is TGTGCCAGCAGCTTAGGGTTGGGCGGCTACACCTTC. As protein: CASSLGLGGYTF.

V is TRBV7-3 and J is TRBJ1-1; 7 positions agree with TRBD1. The germline CDR1 and CDR2 sequences are SGHTA and FQGTGA. The length of the CDR3 is 14 residues. Trimming removed 5 bases from V and 3 bases from J; junction bases left unmatched: 6. The CDR3 DNA sequence: TGTGCCAGCAGCCCCCAGGGACAGTACACTGAAGCTTTCTTT. Its protein is CASSPQGQYTEAFF.

CDR3 protein: CASSGLPGAYEQYF. The DNA for the CDR3 is TGTGCCAGCAGCGGTTTGCCAGGGGCCTACGAGCAGTACTTC. V is TRBV7-9 and J is TRBJ2-7, with D possibly matching TRBD1 (6 bases). The germline gives CDR1 SEHNR, CDR2 FQNEAQ (reference sequence). V lost 5 bases and J 2 bases, leaving 13 bases between the germline ends. The CDR3 is 14 amino acids.

This sequence joins TRBV21-1 and TRBJ2-5. TRBV21-1 is deemed a pseudogene. The CDR3 loop spans 14 amino acids. CDR3 in amino acids: CASSLQGGQETQYF. CDR3 coding DNA: TGTGCCAGCAGCCTCCAAGGGGGGCAAGAGACCCAGTACTTC.

The chain is built from TRBV5-1 and TRBJ1-6; 7 nucleotides line up with TRBD1. The CDR3 extends over 16 amino acids. Germline values: CDR1 SGHRS, CDR2 YFSETQ. The J segment lost 15 bases and the V segment lost 0 bases, leaving 15 bases of the junction unmatched. The CDR3 sequence: CASSLDWTGGPVGLHF. CDR3 DNA sequence: TGCGCCAGCAGCTTGGATTGGACAGGAGGCCCCGTGGGCCTCCACTTT.

The V call is TRBV7-2, the J call TRBJ2-7, with a tentative D call TRBD2 (6 bases). CDR1 is SGHTA and CDR2 is FQGNSA in the germline V gene. Trimming took 1 base from V and 6 from J, leaving 10 bases between them. The CDR3 consists of 13 residues. The DNA for the CDR3 is TGTGCCAGCAGCTTAGTTGCGGGGATCGAGCAGTACTTC. This codes for CASSLVAGIEQYF.

V is TRBV5-1 and J is TRBJ2-5; D is unresolved. Per the germline V gene, CDR1 is SGHRS and CDR2 is YFSETQ. Trimming removed 6 bases at V and 5 bases at J, with 20 bases between. The CDR3 consists of 15 residues. The DNA of the CDR3 is TGCGCCAGCAAGGCCGAGGAGAACTATATGGAGACCCAGTACTTC. Protein: CASKAEENYMETQYF.

V and J are TRBV14 and TRBJ2-1; D ambiguous. Germline CDR1 is SGHDN and CDR2 is FVKESK. V was pared by 4 bases and J by 6 bases, with 10 bases between. The CDR3 is 13 residues long. CDR3 loop: CASSPQIGNEQFF. CDR3 bases: TGTGCCAGCAGCCCCCAGATTGGCAATGAGCAGTTCTTC.

The genes are TRBV10-3 and TRBJ1-1; weak D call: TRBD1 (6 bases). CDR3 length: 11 residues. Trimming pared 8 bases from V and 7 bases from J, leaving 11 bases between. CDR1 is ENHRY, CDR2 SYGVKD, per germline. CDR3 DNA sequence: TGTGCCATCGGGGGGGGCGTTGAAGCTTTCTTT. Its translation: CAIGGGVEAFF.

The rearrangement links TRBV5-1 to TRBJ2-3; D might be TRBD2 (6 bases). This CDR3 comprises 14 residues. V lost 0 bases and J lost 2, with 7 bases in between. From germline, CDR1 is SGHRS and CDR2 YFSETQ. The CDR3 DNA is TGCGCCAGCAGCTTGGGCGGGGTCACAGATACGCAGTATTTT. Amino acid sequence: CASSLGGVTDTQYF.

The CDR3 nucleotides are TGCAGCGTTGAATCTTCCGCGTGGGTGAACACTGAAGCTTTCTTT. Amino acids: CSVESSAWVNTEAFF. This chain connects TRBV29-1 to TRBJ1-1; D gene ambiguous. The V end was cut by 2 bases, the J end by 0 bases, with 13 bases between. The germline V gene has CDR1 SQVTM and CDR2 ANQGSEA. This CDR3 region has 15 residues.

The rearrangement links TRBV28 to TRBJ2-7, with a tentative D call TRBD1 (5 bases). V was clipped by 5 bases and J by 7 bases, with 18 bases between them. The germline V gene has CDR1 MDHEN and CDR2 SYDVKM. The CDR3 length is 14 residues. CDR3 bases: TGTGCCAGCAGTATATCGGCAGGGCGGTTGGAGCAGTACTTC. Amino acids: CASSISAGRLEQYF.

This chain connects TRBV7-2 to TRBJ1-5; 7 bases agree with TRBD1. Looked up from germline, CDR1 is SGHTA and CDR2 is FQGNSA. This CDR3 comprises 15 residues. V trimming: 4 bases; J trimming: 2 bases; junction bases outside the gene matches: 5. CDR3 nucleotide sequence: TGTGCCAGCAGCTCCTCTGGACAGGGCAATCAGCCCCAGCATTTT. It translates to CASSSSGQGNQPQHF.